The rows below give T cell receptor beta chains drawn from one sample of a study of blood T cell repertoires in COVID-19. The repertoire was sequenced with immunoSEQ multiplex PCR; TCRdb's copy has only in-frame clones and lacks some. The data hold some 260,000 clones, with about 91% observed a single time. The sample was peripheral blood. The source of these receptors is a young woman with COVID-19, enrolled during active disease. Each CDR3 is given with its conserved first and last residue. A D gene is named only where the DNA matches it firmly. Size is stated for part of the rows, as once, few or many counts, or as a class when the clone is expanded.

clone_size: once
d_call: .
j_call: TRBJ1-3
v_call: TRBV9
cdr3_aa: CASSVAGVSGNTIYF
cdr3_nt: TGTGCCAGCAGCGTAGCGGGGGTCTCTGGAAACACCATATATTTT

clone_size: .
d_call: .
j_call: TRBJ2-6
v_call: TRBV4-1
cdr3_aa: CASRPGSGANVLTF
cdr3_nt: TGCGCCAGCAGACCAGGCTCTGGGGCCAACGTCCTGACTTTC

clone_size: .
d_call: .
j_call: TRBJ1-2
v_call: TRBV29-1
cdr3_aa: CSVGTVYGYTF
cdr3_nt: TGCAGCGTTGGGACAGTCTATGGCTACACCTTC

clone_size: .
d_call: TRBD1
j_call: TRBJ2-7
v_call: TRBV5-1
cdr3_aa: CASSSGGQGYEQYF
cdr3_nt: TGCGCCAGCAGCTCAGGGGGACAGGGCTACGAGCAGTACTTC

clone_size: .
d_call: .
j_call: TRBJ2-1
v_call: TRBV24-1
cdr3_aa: CATSGSRYLDEQFF
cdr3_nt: TGTGCCACCAGTGGATCCCGGTACTTGGATGAGCAGTTCTTC

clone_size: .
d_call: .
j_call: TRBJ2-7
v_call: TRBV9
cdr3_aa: CASSVDKTGEQYF
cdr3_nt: TGTGCCAGCAGCGTAGACAAGACGGGGGAGCAGTACTTC

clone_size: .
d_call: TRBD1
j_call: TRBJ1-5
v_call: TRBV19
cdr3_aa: CASSPPGTGFNQPQHF
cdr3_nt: TGTGCCAGTAGTCCCCCCGGGACAGGGTTCAATCAGCCCCAGCATTTT

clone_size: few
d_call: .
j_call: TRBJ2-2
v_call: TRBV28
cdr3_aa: CASSLSPKTGELFF
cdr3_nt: TGTGCCAGCAGTTTAAGCCCGAAGACCGGGGAGCTGTTTTTT

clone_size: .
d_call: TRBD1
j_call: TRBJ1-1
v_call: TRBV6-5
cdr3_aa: CASSRGRVDTEAFF
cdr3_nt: TGTGCCAGCTCCAGGGGGCGGGTGGACACTGAAGCTTTCTTT

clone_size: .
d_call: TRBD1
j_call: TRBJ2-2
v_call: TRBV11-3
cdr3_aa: CASSSGTGNTGELFF
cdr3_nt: TGTGCCAGCAGCTCCGGGACAGGGAACACCGGGGAGCTGTTTTTT

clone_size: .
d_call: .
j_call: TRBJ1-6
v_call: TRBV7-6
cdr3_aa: CASSRTPGENSPLHF
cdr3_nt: TGTGCCAGCAGCCGAACTCCAGGGGAGAATTCACCCCTCCACTTT

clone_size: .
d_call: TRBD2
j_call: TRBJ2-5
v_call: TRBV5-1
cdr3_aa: CASSSTAGDPRRETQYF
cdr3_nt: TGCGCCAGCAGCTCAACGGCGGGAGATCCGCGACGGGAGACCCAGTACTTC

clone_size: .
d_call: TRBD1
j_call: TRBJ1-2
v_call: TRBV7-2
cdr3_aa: CASSLGQGVEGYTF
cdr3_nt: TGTGCCAGCAGCTTGGGACAGGGGGTCGAGGGCTACACCTTC

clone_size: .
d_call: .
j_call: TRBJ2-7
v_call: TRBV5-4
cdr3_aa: CASSSPRSGYEQYF
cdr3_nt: TGTGCCAGCAGCTCCCCTCGGTCGGGGTACGAGCAGTACTTC

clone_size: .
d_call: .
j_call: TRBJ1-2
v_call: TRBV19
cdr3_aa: CASTTGNGYTF
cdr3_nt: TGTGCCAGTACTACGGGGAACGGCTACACCTTC